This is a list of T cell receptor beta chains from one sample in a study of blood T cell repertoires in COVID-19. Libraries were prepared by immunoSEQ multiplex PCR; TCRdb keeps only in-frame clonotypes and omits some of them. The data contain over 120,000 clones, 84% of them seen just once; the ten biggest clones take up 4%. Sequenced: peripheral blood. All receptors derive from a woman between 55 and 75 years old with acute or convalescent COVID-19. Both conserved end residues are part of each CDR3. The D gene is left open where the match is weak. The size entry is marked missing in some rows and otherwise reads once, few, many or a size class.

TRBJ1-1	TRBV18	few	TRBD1	CASSDRGQAAEAFF	TGTGCCAGCTCGGACAGGGGTCAGGCTGCGGAAGCTTTCTTT
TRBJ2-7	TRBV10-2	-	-	CASVPVAGSSYEQYF	TGCGCCAGCGTACCTGTGGCAGGCAGCTCCTACGAGCAGTACTTC
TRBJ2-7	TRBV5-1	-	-	CASSLESGYEQYF	TGCGCCAGCAGCTTGGAAAGCGGCTACGAGCAGTACTTC
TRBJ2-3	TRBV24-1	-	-	CATSSRDTDTQYF	TGTGCCACCAGTTCCAGGGACACAGATACGCAGTATTTT
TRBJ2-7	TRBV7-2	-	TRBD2	CASSLGLSRGAYEQYF	TGTGCCAGCAGCTTAGGATTGTCCCGGGGGGCCTACGAGCAGTACTTC
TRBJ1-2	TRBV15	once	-	CATSRDAGSYGYTF	TGTGCCACCAGCAGAGATGCGGGGAGCTATGGCTACACCTTC
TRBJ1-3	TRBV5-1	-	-	CASSWAGDGNTIYF	TGCGCCAGCAGTTGGGCAGGTGATGGAAACACCATATATTTT
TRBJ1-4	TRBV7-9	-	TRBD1	CASSEGTGEGKLFF	TGTGCCAGCAGCGAAGGGACAGGGGAAGGAAAACTGTTTTTT
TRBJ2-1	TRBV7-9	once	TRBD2	CASSPPLAGRNEQFF	TGTGCCAGCAGCCCACCCCTAGCGGGACGAAATGAGCAGTTCTTC
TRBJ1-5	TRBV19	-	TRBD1	CASSMPPGQRNQPQHF	TGTGCCAGTAGTATGCCCCCGGGACAGCGCAATCAGCCCCAGCATTTT
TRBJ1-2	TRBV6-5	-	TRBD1	CASSLLTGGGYTF	TGTGCCAGCAGTCTATTGACAGGGGGCGGCTACACCTTC
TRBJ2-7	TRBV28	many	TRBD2	CASTPAGDSYEQYF	TGTGCCAGCACGCCAGCGGGAGATTCCTACGAGCAGTACTTC
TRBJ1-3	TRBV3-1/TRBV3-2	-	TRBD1	CASSPQGGLGNTIYF	TGTGCCAGCAGCCCCCAAGGGGGCTTAGGGAACACCATATATTTT
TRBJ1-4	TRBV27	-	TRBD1	CASSRTGGSLITNEKLFF	TGTGCCAGCAGTAGGACAGGGGGATCCCTTATAACTAATGAAAAACTGTTTTTT
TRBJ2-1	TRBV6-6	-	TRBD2	CASSRPSLAGAYNEQFF	TGTGCCAGCAGTCGACCATCCCTAGCGGGAGCCTACAATGAGCAGTTCTTC
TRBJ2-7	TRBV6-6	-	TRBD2	CASSYSGRPSSYEQYF	TGTGCCAGCAGTTATAGCGGGAGGCCGAGCTCCTACGAGCAGTACTTC